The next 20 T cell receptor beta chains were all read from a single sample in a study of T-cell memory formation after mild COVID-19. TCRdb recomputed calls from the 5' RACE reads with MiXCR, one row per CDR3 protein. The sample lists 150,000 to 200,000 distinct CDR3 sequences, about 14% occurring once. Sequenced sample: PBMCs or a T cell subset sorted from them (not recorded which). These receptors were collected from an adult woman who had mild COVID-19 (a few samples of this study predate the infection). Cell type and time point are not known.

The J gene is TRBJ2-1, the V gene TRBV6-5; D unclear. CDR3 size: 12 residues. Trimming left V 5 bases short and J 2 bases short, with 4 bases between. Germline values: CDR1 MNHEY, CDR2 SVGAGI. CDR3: CASSKPYNEQFF. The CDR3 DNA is TGTGCCAGCAGTAAGCCCTACAATGAGCAGTTCTTC.

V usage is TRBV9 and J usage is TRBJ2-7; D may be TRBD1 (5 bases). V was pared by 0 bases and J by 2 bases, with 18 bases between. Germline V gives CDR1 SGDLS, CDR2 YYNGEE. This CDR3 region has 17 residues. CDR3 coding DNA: TGTGCCAGCAGCGTAGAGGCCCGGATGGACAAAACCTACGAGCAGTACTTC. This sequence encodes CASSVEARMDKTYEQYF. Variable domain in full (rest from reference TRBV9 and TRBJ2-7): DSGVTQTPKHLITATGQRVTLRCSPRSGDLSVYWYQQSLDQGLQFLIQYYNGEERAKGNILERFSAQQFPDLHSELNLSSLELGDSALYFCASSVEARMDKTYEQYFGPGTRLTVT.

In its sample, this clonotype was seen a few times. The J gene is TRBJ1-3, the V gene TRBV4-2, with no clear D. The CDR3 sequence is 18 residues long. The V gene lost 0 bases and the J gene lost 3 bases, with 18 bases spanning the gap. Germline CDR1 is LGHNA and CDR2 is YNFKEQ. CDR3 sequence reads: CASSQDAGSYYFGNTIYF. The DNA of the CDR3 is TGTGCCAGCAGCCAAGACGCCGGGTCCTACTATTTTGGAAACACCATATATTTT.

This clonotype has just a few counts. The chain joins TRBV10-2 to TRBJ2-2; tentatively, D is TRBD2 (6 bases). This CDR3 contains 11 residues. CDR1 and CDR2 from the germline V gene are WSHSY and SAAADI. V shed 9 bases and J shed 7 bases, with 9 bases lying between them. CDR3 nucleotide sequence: TGCGCCAGTATTAGCGGCGGGGAGCTGTTTTTT. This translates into CASISGGELFF.

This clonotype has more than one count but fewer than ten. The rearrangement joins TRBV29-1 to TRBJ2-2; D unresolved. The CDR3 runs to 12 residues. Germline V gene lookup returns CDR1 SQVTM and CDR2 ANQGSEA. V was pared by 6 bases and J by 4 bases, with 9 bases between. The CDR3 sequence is CSVGKATGELFF. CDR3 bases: TGCAGCGTAGGAAAGGCCACCGGGGAGCTGTTTTTT.

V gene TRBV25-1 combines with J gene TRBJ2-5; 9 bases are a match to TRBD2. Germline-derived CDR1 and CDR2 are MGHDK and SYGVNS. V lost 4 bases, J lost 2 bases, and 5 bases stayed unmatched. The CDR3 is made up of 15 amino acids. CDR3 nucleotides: TGTGCCAGCAGTGCTAGCGGGAACTTTCAAGAGACCCAGTACTTC. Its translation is CASSASGNFQETQYF.

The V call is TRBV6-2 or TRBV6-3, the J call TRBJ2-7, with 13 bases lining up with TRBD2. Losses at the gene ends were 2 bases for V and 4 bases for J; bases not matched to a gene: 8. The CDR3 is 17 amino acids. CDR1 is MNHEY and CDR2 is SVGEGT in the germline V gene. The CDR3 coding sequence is TGTGCCAGCAGTTACACCCGAGGACTAGCGGGAGAGTACGAGCAGTACTTC. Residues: CASSYTRGLAGEYEQYF.

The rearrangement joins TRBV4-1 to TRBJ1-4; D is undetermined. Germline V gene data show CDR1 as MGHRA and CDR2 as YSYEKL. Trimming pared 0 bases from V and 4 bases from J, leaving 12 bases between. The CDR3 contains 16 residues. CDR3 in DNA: TGCGCCAGCAGCCAAGATCTCCCCAGGCGTAATGAAAAACTGTTTTTT. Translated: CASSQDLPRRNEKLFF.

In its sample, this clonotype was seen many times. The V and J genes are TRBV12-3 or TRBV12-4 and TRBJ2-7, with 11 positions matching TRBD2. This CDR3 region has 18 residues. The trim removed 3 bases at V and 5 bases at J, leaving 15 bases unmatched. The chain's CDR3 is CASSLASSGRLVFHEQYF. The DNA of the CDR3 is TGTGCCAGCAGTTTGGCTTCTAGCGGGAGGCTTGTCTTCCACGAGCAGTACTTC.

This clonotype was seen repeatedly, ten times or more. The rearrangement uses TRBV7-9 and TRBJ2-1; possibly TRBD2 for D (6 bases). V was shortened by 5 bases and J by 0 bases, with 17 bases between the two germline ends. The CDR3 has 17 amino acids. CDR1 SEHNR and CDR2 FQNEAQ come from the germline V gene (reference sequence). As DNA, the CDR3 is TGTGCCAGCAGCCTAAACCCCCTAGCGAGCTCCTACAATGAGCAGTTCTTC. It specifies CASSLNPLASSYNEQFF.

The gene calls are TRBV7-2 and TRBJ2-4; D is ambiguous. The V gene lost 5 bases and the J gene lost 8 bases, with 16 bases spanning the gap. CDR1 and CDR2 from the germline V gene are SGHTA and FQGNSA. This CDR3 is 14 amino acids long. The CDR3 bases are TGTGCCAGCAGCCGAATGCCAAGGGATTACATTCAGTACTTC. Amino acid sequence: CASSRMPRDYIQYF. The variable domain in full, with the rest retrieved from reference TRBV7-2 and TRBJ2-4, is GAGVSQSPSNKVTEKGKDVELRCDPISGHTALYWYRQSLGQGLEFLIYFQGNSAPDKSGLPSDRFSAERTGGSVSTLTIQRTQQEDSAVYLCASSRMPRDYIQYFGAGTRLSVL.

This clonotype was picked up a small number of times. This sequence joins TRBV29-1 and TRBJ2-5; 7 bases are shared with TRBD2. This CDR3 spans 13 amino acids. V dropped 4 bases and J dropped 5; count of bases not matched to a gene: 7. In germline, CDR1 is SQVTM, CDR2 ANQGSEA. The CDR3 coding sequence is TGCAGCGTTGGATCGTACGGGGGGGAGACCCAGTACTTC. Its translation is CSVGSYGGETQYF.

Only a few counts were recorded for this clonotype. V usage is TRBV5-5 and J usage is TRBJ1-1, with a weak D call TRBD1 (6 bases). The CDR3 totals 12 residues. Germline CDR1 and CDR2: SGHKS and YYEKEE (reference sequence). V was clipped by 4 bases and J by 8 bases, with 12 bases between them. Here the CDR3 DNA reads TGTGCCAGCAGCCGACAGGTCCAGGAAGCTTTCTTT. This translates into CASSRQVQEAFF. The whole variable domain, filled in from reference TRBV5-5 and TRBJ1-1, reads DAGVTQSPTHLIKTRGQQVTLRCSPISGHKSVSWYQQVLGQGPQFIFQYYEKEERGRGNFPDRFSARQFPNYSSELNVNALLLGDSALYLCASSRQVQEAFFGQGTRLTVV.

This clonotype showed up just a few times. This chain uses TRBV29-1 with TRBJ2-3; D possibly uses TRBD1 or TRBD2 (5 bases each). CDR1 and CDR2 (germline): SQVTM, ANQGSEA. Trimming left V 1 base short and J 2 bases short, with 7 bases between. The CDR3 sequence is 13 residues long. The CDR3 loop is CSVEGGFTDTQYF. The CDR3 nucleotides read TGCAGCGTTGAAGGGGGGTTCACAGATACGCAGTATTTT.

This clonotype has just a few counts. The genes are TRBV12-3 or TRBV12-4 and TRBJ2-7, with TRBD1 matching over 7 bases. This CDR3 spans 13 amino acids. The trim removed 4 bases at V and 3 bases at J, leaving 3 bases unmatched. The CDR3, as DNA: TGTGCCAGCAGTTGGGGGACAGACTACGAGCAGTACTTC. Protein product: CASSWGTDYEQYF.

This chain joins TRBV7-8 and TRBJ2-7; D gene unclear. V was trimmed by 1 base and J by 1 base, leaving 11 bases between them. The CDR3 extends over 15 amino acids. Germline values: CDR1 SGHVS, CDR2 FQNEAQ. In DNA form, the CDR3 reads TGTGCCAGCAGCTTAGAATACTCCGCGTCCTACGAGCAGTACTTC. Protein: CASSLEYSASYEQYF.

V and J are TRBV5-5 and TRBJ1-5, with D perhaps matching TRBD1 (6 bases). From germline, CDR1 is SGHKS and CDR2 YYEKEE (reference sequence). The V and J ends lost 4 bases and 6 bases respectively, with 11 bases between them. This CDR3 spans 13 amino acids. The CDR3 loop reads CASSPGTSQPQHF. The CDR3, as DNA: TGTGCCAGCAGCCCCGGGACAAGTCAGCCCCAGCATTTT.

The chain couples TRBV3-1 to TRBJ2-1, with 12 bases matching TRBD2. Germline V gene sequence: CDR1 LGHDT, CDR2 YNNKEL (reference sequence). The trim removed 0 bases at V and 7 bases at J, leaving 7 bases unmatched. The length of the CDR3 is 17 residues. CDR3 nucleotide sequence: TGTGCCAGCAGCCAAGATCGGCTAGCGGGGGGGCATAATGAGCAGTTCTTC. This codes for CASSQDRLAGGHNEQFF.

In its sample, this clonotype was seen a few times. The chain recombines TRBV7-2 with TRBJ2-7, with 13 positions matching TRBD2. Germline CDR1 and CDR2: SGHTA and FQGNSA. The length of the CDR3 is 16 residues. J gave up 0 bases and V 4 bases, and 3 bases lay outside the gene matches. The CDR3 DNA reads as TGTGCCAGCAGCTCGGGACTAGCGGGACCCTCCTACGAGCAGTACTTC. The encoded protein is CASSSGLAGPSYEQYF.

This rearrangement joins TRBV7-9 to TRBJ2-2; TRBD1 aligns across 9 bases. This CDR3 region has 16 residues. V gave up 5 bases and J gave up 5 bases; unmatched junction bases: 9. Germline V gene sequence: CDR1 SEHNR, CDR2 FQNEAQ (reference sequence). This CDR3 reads CASSLRQGERTGELFF. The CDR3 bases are TGTGCCAGCAGCCTGCGACAGGGGGAGAGGACCGGGGAGCTGTTTTTT.